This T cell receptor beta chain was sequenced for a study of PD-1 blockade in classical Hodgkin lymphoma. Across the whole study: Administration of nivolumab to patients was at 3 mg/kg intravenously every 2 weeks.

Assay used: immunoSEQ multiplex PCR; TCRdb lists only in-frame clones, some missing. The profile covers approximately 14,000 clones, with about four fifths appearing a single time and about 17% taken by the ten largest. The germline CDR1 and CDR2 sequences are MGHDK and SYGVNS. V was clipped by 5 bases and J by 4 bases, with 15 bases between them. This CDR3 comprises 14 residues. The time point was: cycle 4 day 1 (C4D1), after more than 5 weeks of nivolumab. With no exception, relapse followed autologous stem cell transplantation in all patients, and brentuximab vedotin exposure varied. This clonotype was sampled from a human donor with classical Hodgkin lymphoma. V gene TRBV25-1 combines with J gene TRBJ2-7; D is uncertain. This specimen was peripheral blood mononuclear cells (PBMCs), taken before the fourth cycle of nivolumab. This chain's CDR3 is CASSPSTSAYEQYF. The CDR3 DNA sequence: TGTGCCAGCAGTCCTTCGACCTCGGCTTACGAGCAGTACTTC.